These 6 T cell receptor beta chains came from one sample sequenced in a study of immune heterogeneity within non-small cell lung tumors. The starting template was genomic DNA from bulk tumor, 600 ng per sample. Biopsies that were spaced far apart were taken, several per primary tumor, during surgery. With untreated, newly diagnosed non-small cell lung cancer, the patients went on to undergo curative surgery. Multiplex PCR relied on 32 V and 13 J primers to amplify TCR beta CDR3. TCRdb reprocessed the multiplex PCR reads with MiXCR, giving one entry per CDR3 protein. The table has under 20,000 distinct CDR3 sequences, under 30% seen once. Material for sequencing was lung tumor tissue. The receptors stem from a man between 40 and 49 years old with non-small cell lung cancer.

In its sample, this clonotype ranks as medium-sized. The V gene is TRBV11-2, the J gene TRBJ2-7, with D perhaps TRBD1 (5 bases). Germline V lookup: CDR1 SGHAT, CDR2 FQNNGV. The CDR3 has 12 amino acids. V was clipped by 1 base and J by 5 bases, with 6 bases between them. CDR3 coding DNA: TGTGCCAGCAGCTTAGTACAGGACGAGCAGTACTTC. Amino acid sequence: CASSLVQDEQYF.

Only a few counts were recorded for this clonotype. This rearrangement joins TRBV3-1 to TRBJ2-5; D unclear. The CDR3 length is 17 residues. Germline CDR1 is LGHDT and CDR2 is YNNKEL (reference sequence). V lost 1 base and J 5 bases, leaving 20 bases between the germline ends. CDR3 DNA sequence: TGTGCCAGCAGCCAAGTTCGGCTCAACCCCCCCCGGGAGACCCAGTACTTC. The encoded protein is CASSQVRLNPPRETQYF.

Regarding this clonotype: One base away lies a much larger clone, so this may be a sequencing read error. This chain joins TRBV19 and TRBJ1-1, with a tentative D call TRBD1 (6 bases). CDR1 LNHDA and CDR2 SQIVND come from the germline V gene (reference sequence). With 8 bases removed from V and 7 bases from J, the gap between germline ends came to 17 bases. The CDR3 is 13 amino acids. CDR3 sequence (DNA): TGTGCCAGTGGTGTCCAGGGGCTTTATGAAGCTTTCTTT. Protein product: CASGVQGLYEAFF.

For this clonotype: It may be a read error: a sequence one base away is much more abundant. This sequence joins TRBV28 and TRBJ1-2; 7 bases map to TRBD1. Germline-derived CDR1 and CDR2 are MDHEN and SYDVKM. The length of the CDR3 is 15 residues. DNA for the CDR3: TGTTCCACCGGAGCCCGGGGACAGCCTAACTATGGCTACACCTTC. Protein sequence: CSTGARGQPNYGYTF.

The count of this clonotype is one. This chain uses TRBV11-2 with TRBJ2-1; 11 nucleotides match TRBD2. Germline values: CDR1 SGHAT, CDR2 FQNNGV. CDR3 length equals 18 residues. Unmatched junction bases numbered 13, after V lost 3 bases and J lost 6 bases. The DNA for the CDR3 is TGTGCCAGCAGCTTGGAATACGGACTAGCGGGCGCCTTCAATGAGCAGTTCTTC. Translated, it gives CASSLEYGLAGAFNEQFF.

This clonotype showed up just once. This chain joins TRBV5-4 and TRBJ2-1; D unresolved. This CDR3 is 13 amino acids long. The germline V gene encodes CDR1 SGHNT and CDR2 YYREEE (reference sequence). V shed 3 bases and J shed 8 bases, with 12 bases lying between them. The CDR3 loop reads CASSSFNGDEQFF. The DNA of the CDR3 is TGTGCCAGCAGCTCCTTTAACGGCGATGAGCAGTTCTTC. The variable domain in full, completed from reference TRBV5-4 and TRBJ2-1, reads ETGVTQSPTHLIKTRGQQVTLRCSSQSGHNTVSWYQQALGQGPQFIFQYYREEENGRGNFPPRFSGLQFPNYSSELNVNALELDDSALYLCASSSFNGDEQFFGPGTRLTVL.